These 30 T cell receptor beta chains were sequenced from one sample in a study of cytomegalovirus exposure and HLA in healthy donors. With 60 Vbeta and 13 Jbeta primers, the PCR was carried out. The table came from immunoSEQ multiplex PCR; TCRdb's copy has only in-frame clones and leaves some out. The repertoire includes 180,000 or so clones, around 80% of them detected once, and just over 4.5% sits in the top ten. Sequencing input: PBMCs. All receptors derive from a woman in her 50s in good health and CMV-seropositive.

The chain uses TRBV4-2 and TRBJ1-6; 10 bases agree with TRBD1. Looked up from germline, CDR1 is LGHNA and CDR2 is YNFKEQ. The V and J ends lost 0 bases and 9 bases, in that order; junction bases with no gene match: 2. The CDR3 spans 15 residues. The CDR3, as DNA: TGTGCCAGCAGCCAAGATGGGACAGGGGTTTCACCCCTCCACTTT. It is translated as CASSQDGTGVSPLHF.

The CDR3 coding sequence is TGTGCCAGCAGTTTACGTCAGGGAAGGGCGTATGGCTACACCTTC. This codes for CASSLRQGRAYGYTF. The chain uses TRBV28 and TRBJ1-2, with D maybe TRBD1 (5 bases). The V gene lost 2 bases and the J gene lost 5 bases, with 15 bases spanning the gap. The CDR3 is 15 residues long. Germline V gene sequence: CDR1 MDHEN, CDR2 SYDVKM.

The chain's CDR3 is CASSLDRVNTEAFF. CDR3 nucleotide sequence: TGTGCCAGCAGCTTGGACAGGGTGAACACTGAAGCTTTCTTT. V and J are TRBV7-2 and TRBJ1-1; 8 bases agree with TRBD1. This CDR3 spans 14 amino acids. J gave up 0 bases and V 3 bases, and 0 bases lay outside the gene matches. Germline values: CDR1 SGHTA, CDR2 FQGNSA. The entire variable domain, with the rest obtained from reference TRBV7-2 and TRBJ1-1, is as follows: GAGVSQSPSNKVTEKGKDVELRCDPISGHTALYWYRQSLGQGLEFLIYFQGNSAPDKSGLPSDRFSAERTGGSVSTLTIQRTQQEDSAVYLCASSLDRVNTEAFFGQGTRLTVV.

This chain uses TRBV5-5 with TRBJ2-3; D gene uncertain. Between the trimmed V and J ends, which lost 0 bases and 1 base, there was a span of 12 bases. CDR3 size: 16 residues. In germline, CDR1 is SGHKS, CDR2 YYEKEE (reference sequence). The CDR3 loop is CASSLAVAQRTDTQYF. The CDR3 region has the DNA TGTGCCAGCAGCTTGGCGGTAGCTCAACGCACAGATACGCAGTATTTT.

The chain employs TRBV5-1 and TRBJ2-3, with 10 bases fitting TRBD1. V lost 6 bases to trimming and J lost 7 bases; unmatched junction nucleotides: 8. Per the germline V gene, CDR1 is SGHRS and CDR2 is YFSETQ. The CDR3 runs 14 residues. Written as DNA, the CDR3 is TGCGCCAGCAACCCGGGACAGGGGATGAATACGCAGTATTTT. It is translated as CASNPGQGMNTQYF. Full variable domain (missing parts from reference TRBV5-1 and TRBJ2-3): KAGVTQTPRYLIKTRGQQVTLSCSPISGHRSVSWYQQTPGQGLQFLFEYFSETQRNKGNFPGRFSGRQFSNSRSEMNVSTLELGDSALYLCASNPGQGMNTQYFGPGTRLTVL.

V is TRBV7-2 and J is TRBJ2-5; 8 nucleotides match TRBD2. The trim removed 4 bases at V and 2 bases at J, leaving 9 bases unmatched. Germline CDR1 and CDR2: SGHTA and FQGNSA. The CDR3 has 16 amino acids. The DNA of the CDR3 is TGTGCCAGCAGCTCCTCCCCGGCGGGGGGACAAGAGACCCAGTACTTC. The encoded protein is CASSSSPAGGQETQYF.

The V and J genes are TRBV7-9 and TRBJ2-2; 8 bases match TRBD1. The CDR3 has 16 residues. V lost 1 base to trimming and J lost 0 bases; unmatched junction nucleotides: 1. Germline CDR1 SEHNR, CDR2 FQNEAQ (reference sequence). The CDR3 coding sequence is TGTGCCAGCAGCTTAGGGACAGGGTCGAACACCGGGGAGCTGTTTTTT. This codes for CASSLGTGSNTGELFF.

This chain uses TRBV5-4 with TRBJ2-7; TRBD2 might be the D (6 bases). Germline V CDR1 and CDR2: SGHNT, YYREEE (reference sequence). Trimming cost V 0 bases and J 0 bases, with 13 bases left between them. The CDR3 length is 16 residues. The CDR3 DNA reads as TGTGCCAGCAGCTTGGAATTAGCGGCGGGCTCCTACGAGCAGTACTTC. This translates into CASSLELAAGSYEQYF.

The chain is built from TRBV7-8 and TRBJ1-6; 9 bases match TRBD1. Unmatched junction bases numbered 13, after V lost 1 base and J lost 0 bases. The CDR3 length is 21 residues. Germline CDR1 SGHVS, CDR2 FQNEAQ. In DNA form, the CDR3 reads TGTGCCAGCAGCTTAGGACGCCGGACAGGGGATTTGGGCTCCTATAATTCACCCCTCCACTTT. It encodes CASSLGRRTGDLGSYNSPLHF.

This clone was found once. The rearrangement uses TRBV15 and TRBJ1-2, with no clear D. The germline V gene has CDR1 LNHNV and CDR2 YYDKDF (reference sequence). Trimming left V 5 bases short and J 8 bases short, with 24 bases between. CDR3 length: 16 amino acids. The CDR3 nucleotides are TGTGCCACCAGCCCGACGAACACCGGTCCTAGGCGGGGCTACACCTTC. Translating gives CATSPTNTGPRRGYTF.

The CDR3 reads CASVAGEPTDTQYF. The CDR3 nucleotides are TGCGCCAGCGTGGCGGGAGAACCCACAGATACGCAGTATTTT. The chain uses TRBV5-1 and TRBJ2-3; 7 bases agree with TRBD2. The CDR3 contains 14 residues. Trimming removed 7 bases from V and 2 bases from J; junction bases left unmatched: 7. Germline CDR1 is SGHRS and CDR2 is YFSETQ.

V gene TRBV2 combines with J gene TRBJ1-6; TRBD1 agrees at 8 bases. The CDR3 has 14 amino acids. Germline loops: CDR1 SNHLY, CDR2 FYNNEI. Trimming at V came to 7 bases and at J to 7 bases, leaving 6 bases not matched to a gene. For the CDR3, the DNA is TGTGCCAGCACCCAGGGGGCGAGGAATTCACCCCTCCACTTT. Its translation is CASTQGARNSPLHF.

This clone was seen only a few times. The CDR3 bases are TGCGCCAGCAGCCCGCAAAAGACTAGCGGGGACACAGATACGCAGTATTTT. Translated: CASSPQKTSGDTDTQYF. The rearrangement joins TRBV4-3 to TRBJ2-3; 11 bases align to TRBD2. Losses at the gene ends were 4 bases for V and 2 bases for J; bases not matched to a gene: 8. CDR1 is LGHNA and CDR2 is YSLEER in the germline V gene. The CDR3 is 17 amino acids.

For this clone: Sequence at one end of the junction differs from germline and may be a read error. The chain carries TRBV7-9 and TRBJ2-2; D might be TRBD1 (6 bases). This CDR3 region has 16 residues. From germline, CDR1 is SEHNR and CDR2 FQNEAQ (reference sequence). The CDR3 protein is CSSSLGQISNTGELFF. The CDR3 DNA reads TGTTCCAGCAGCTTAGGACAGATCTCGAACACCGGGGAGCTGTTTTTT.

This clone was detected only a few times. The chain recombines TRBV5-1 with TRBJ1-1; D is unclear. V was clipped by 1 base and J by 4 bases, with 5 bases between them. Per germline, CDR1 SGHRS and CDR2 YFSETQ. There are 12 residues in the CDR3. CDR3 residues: CASSLRGTEAFF. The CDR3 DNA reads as TGCGCCAGCAGCTTGCGGGGCACTGAAGCTTTCTTT.

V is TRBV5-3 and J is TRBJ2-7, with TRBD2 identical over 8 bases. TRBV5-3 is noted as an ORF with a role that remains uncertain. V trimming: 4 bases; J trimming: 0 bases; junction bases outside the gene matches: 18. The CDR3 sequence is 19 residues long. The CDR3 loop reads CARSISGEIFTQYSYEQYF. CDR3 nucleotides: TGTGCCAGAAGCATTAGCGGGGAGATTTTCACCCAATACTCCTACGAGCAGTACTTC.

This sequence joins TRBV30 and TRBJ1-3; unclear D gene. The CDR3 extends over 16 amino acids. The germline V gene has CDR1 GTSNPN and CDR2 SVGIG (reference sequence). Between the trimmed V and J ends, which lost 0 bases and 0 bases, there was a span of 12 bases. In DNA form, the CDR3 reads TGTGCCTGGAGTGTACAGTGGCTCAGCTCTGGAAACACCATATATTTT. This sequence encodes CAWSVQWLSSGNTIYF.

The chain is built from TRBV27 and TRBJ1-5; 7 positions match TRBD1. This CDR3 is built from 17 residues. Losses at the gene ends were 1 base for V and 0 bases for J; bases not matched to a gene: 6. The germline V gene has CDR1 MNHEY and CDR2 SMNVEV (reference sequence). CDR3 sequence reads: CASSLYGTVDSNQPQHF. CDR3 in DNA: TGTGCCAGCAGTTTATATGGGACAGTGGATAGCAATCAGCCCCAGCATTTT.

The DNA for the CDR3 is TGTGCCAGCAGTTTAGACAGGGTCGTTGGTGGCTACACCTTC. It yields the protein CASSLDRVVGGYTF. The chain combines TRBV6-5 with TRBJ1-2, with 7 bases aligning to TRBD1. CDR1 and CDR2 (germline): MNHEY, SVGAGI. The CDR3 is made up of 14 amino acids. The V and J ends lost 4 bases and 7 bases, in that order; junction bases with no gene match: 9.

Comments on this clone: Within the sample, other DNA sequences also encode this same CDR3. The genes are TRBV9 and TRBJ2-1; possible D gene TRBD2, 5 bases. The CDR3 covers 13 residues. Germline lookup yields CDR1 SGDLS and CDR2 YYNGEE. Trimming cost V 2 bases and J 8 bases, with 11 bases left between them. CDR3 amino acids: CASSVERVDEQFF. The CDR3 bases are TGTGCCAGCAGCGTGGAGAGGGTCGATGAGCAGTTCTTC.

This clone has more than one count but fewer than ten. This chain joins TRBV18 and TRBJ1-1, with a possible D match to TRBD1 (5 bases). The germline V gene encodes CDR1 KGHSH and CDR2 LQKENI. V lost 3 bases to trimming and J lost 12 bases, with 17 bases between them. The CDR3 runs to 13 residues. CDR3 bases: TGTGCCAGCTCACCGGGGGGTTTAGGAGAATCTTTCTTT. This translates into CASSPGGLGESFF.

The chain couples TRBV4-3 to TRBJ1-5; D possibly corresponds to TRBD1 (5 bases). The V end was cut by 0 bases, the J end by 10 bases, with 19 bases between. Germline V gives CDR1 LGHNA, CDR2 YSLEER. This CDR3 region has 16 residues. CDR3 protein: CASSQDAGQGISPQHF. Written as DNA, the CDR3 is TGCGCCAGCAGCCAAGATGCGGGGCAGGGAATCAGCCCCCAGCATTTT.

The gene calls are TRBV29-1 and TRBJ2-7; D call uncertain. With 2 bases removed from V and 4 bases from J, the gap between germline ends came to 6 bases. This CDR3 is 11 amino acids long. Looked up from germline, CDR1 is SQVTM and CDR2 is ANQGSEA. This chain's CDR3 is CSVESGYEQYF. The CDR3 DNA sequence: TGCAGCGTTGAATCAGGATACGAGCAGTACTTC.

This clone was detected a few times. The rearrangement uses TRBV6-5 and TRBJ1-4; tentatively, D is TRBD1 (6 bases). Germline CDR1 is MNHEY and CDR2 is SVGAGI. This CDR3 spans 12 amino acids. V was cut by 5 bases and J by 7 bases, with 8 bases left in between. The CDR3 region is CASSPGAEKLFF. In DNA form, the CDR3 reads TGTGCCAGCAGTCCAGGGGCTGAAAAACTGTTTTTT.

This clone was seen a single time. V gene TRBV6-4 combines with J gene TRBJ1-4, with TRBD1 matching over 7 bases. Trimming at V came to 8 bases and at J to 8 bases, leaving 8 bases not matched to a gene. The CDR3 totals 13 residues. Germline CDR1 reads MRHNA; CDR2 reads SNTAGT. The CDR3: CASHEGAKEKLFF. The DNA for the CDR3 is TGTGCCAGCCACGAGGGGGCGAAGGAAAAACTGTTTTTT.

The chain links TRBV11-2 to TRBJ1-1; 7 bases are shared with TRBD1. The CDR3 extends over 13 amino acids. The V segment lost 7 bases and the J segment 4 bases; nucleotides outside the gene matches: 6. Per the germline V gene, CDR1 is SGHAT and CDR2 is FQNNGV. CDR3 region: CASTAPGGTEAFF. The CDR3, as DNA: TGTGCCAGCACCGCCCCAGGGGGCACTGAAGCTTTCTTT. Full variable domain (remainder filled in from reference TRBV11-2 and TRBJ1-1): EAGVAQSPRYKIIEKRQSVAFWCNPISGHATLYWYQQILGQGPKLLIQFQNNGVVDDSQLPKDRFSAERLKGVDSTLKIQPAKLEDSAVYLCASTAPGGTEAFFGQGTRLTVV.

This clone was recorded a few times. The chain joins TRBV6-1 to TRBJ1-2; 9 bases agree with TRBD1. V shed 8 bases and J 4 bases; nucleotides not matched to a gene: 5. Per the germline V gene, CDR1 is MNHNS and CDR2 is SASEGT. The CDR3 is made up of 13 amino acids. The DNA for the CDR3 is TGTGCCAGCGGAACGGGACAGGGCTATGGCTACACCTTC. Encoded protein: CASGTGQGYGYTF.

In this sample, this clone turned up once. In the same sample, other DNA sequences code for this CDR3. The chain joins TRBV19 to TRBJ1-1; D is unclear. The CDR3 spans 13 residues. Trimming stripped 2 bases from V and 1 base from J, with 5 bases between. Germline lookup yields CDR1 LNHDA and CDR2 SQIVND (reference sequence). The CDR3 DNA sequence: TGTGCCAGTAGTATACGGGGGAACACTGAAGCTTTCTTT. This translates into CASSIRGNTEAFF.

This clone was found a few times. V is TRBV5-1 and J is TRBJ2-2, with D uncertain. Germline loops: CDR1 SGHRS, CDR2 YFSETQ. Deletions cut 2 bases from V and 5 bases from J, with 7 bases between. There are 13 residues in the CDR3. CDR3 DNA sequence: TGCGCCAGCAGCTTTTCAAAAACCGGGGAGCTGTTTTTT. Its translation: CASSFSKTGELFF.

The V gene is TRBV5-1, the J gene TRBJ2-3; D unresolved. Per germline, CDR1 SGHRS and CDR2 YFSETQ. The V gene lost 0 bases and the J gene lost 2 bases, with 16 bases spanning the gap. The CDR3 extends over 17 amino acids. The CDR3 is CASSLGPSVPATDTQYF. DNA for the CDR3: TGCGCCAGCAGCTTGGGCCCCAGCGTCCCGGCCACAGATACGCAGTATTTT.